The text below deals with one T cell receptor beta chain. From germline, CDR1 is MGHRA and CDR2 YSYEKL. Losses at the gene ends were 0 bases for V and 2 bases for J; bases not matched to a gene: 5. CDR3 length: 16 residues. For the second PCR, which ran for about 7 to 12 cycles, a sample-barcoded 5' primer and a J-beta primer mix were used. Each cDNA molecule carried a tag from a template-switch adaptor that contained 12 random nucleotides. In TCRdb, the 5' RACE reads were re-called with MiXCR into one record per CDR3 protein. The table shows fewer than 900,000 distinct CDR3 sequences, with approximately 39% occurring only once. This entry comes from a study of blood T cells in healthy people across ages.

Material for sequencing was blood. The TCR comes from a woman aged 60-75 years in good health. The chain has TRBV4-1 and TRBJ2-3, with 7 bases fitting TRBD2. The DNA for the CDR3 is TGCGCCAGCAGCCAAGAAATACGGGGGGTCACAGATACGCAGTATTTT. It codes for CASSQEIRGVTDTQYF.